Listed here are 16 T cell receptor beta chains from one sample, sequenced in a study of persistence of HIV-infected CD4 T cells. These receptors have no identified antigens. This was the immunoSEQ version 4 assay in survey mode. Profiled with immunoSEQ multiplex PCR; TCRdb holds only in-frame clones, not every one. The data show about 43,000 clones, 80% to 90% seen once. Cells were stimulated nonspecifically with anti-CD3/anti-CD28 magnetic beads. CD4+ T cells upregulating both CD40 ligand and CD69 were sorted as responding cells. Here the sequenced sample was CD4+ T cells sorted from PBMCs after approximately 19-hour stimulation, taken from a patient who received antiretroviral therapy. Receptor source: an adult man with HIV who was CMV-seropositive.

The chain joins TRBV4-2 to TRBJ2-3; 11 nucleotides match TRBD2. This CDR3 contains 19 residues. CDR1 and CDR2 from the germline V gene are LGHNA and YNFKEQ. V lost 1 base and J lost 0; bases outside the gene matches: 9. CDR3 DNA: TGTGCCAGCAGCCAAGCGGGACTAGCGGCGACCTTAAGCACAGATACGCAGTATTTT. It yields the protein CASSQAGLAATLSTDTQYF.

V gene TRBV18 combines with J gene TRBJ2-1; a weak D match, TRBD2 (7 bases). With 2 bases removed from V and 0 bases from J, the gap between germline ends came to 11 bases. CDR1 is KGHSH, CDR2 LQKENI, per germline. The CDR3 is 16 amino acids. The CDR3 here is CASSPTGRGSYNEQFF. In DNA, the CDR3 is TGTGCCAGCTCACCAACAGGGAGGGGCTCCTACAATGAGCAGTTCTTC.

The CDR3 nucleotides are TGTGCCAGCAGACTTACCGGGACTAGGAATGAGCAGTTCTTC. As protein: CASRLTGTRNEQFF. V and J are TRBV7-8 and TRBJ2-1, with 8 bases fitting TRBD2. CDR1 and CDR2 from the germline V gene are SGHVS and FQNEAQ. Losses at the gene ends were 6 bases for V and 7 bases for J; bases not matched to a gene: 8. The CDR3 is made up of 14 amino acids.

The gene calls are TRBV20-1 and TRBJ1-2, with 7 bases fitting TRBD1. There are 12 residues in the CDR3. V gave up 3 bases and J gave up 7 bases; unmatched junction bases: 5. Looked up from germline, CDR1 is DFQATT and CDR2 is SNEGSKA (reference sequence). The CDR3 nucleotides are TGCAGTGCTAGTCTGACAGGGAGTGGCTACACCTTC. Its protein product is CSASLTGSGYTF.

This clone is a singleton in its sample. The chain has TRBV12-3 or TRBV12-4 and TRBJ2-2; possible D gene TRBD1, 6 bases. Deletions cut 6 bases from V and 6 bases from J, with 11 bases between. The CDR3 runs 13 residues. The CDR3 nucleotides are TGTGCCAGCAGATCAGGGGCGGCCGGGGAGCTGTTTTTT. Residues: CASRSGAAGELFF.

The chain links TRBV6-5 to TRBJ1-3, with unresolved D. Germline V CDR1 and CDR2: MNHEY, SVGAGI. The CDR3 is 13 amino acids. V was cut by 8 bases and J by 4 bases, with 12 bases left in between. Written as DNA, the CDR3 is TGTGCCAGCTGGTTGGGTCCCGGAAACACCATATATTTT. Encoded protein: CASWLGPGNTIYF.

The CDR3 sequence is CASSQDGQPDQPQHF. As DNA, the CDR3 is TGTGCCAGCAGCCAAGATGGGCAGCCGGATCAGCCCCAGCATTTT. The V and J genes are TRBV3-1 (or the pseudogene TRBV3-2) and TRBJ1-5; D is unclear. The CDR3 totals 15 residues. CDR1 and CDR2 from the germline V gene are LGHDT and YNNKEL (reference sequence). Trimming cost V 0 bases and J 5 bases, with 11 bases left between them.

This rearrangement joins TRBV19 to TRBJ2-7; the D gene is possibly TRBD1 (5 bases). This CDR3 is 13 amino acids long. Trimming cost V 5 bases and J 3 bases, with 11 bases left between them. Germline CDR1 is LNHDA and CDR2 is SQIVND (reference sequence). CDR3 nucleotide sequence: TGTGCCAGTAGTCAAGACAGATTCTACGAGCAGTACTTC. Its translation: CASSQDRFYEQYF. Filled out from reference TRBV19 and TRBJ2-7, the complete variable domain reads DGGITQSPKYLFRKEGQNVTLSCEQNLNHDAMYWYRQDPGQGLRLIYYSQIVNDFQKGDIAEGYSVSREKKESFPLTVTSAQKNPTAFYLCASSQDRFYEQYFGPGTRLTVT.

Turning to this clone: Distinct nucleotide sequences in the sample also encode this CDR3. The chain is built from TRBV19 and TRBJ1-5; D is perhaps TRBD1 (5 bases). From germline, CDR1 is LNHDA and CDR2 SQIVND (reference sequence). Trimming removed 2 bases from V and 1 base from J, with 6 bases in between. CDR3 length equals 14 residues. The CDR3 DNA reads as TGTGCCAGTAGTATACGGGGGAGCAATCAGCCCCAGCATTTT. Amino acids: CASSIRGSNQPQHF.

The V and J genes are TRBV5-6 and TRBJ1-5; perhaps TRBD1 as D (6 bases). V was trimmed by 1 base and J by 11 bases, leaving 10 bases between them. Germline CDR1 and CDR2: SGHDT and YYEEEE. The CDR3 has 12 amino acids. CDR3 sequence: CASSLRGGTQHF. The DNA of the CDR3 is TGTGCCAGCAGCTTGAGGGGGGGCACCCAGCATTTT.

The genes are TRBV7-2 and TRBJ2-1; D uncertain. V lost 2 bases and J 4 bases, leaving 6 bases between the germline ends. CDR3 size: 13 residues. Germline-derived CDR1 and CDR2 are SGHTA and FQGNSA. CDR3 coding DNA: TGTGCCAGCAGCTTACAACAGTACAATGAGCAGTTCTTC. Translated: CASSLQQYNEQFF.

The chain is built from TRBV6-4 and TRBJ2-3, with 11 bases aligning to TRBD2. CDR1 is MRHNA, CDR2 SNTAGT, per germline. The CDR3 extends over 14 amino acids. V lost 5 bases, J lost 3 bases, and 1 base stayed unmatched. The DNA for the CDR3 is TGTGCCAGCAGTTCTAGCGGGGGGACAGATACGCAGTATTTT. Translation gives CASSSSGGTDTQYF.

The chain combines TRBV5-8 with TRBJ1-6, with a possible D match to TRBD1 (5 bases). Germline assignment: CDR1 SGHTS and CDR2 YDEGEE. The CDR3 totals 17 residues. The germline V and J ends were trimmed by 4 bases and 0 bases, with 14 bases remaining between them. The CDR3 DNA is TGTGCCAGCAGCCCCAAGGGGCAGGTCTCCTATAATTCACCCCTCCACTTT. This encodes CASSPKGQVSYNSPLHF.

The chain is built from TRBV5-5 and TRBJ1-5; D is uncertain. CDR1 is SGHKS, CDR2 YYEKEE, per germline (reference sequence). V was cut by 0 bases and J by 2 bases, with 3 bases left in between. This CDR3 contains 13 residues. The CDR3 nucleotides are TGTGCCAGCAGCTTGGATGGCAATCAGCCCCAGCATTTT. It encodes CASSLDGNQPQHF.

The V call is TRBV6-2 or TRBV6-3, the J call TRBJ2-2; TRBD1 is a possible D gene (5 bases). V dropped 1 base and J dropped 3 bases, with 12 bases sitting between them. In germline, CDR1 is MNHEY, CDR2 SVGEGT. The CDR3 loop spans 16 amino acids. For the CDR3, the DNA is TGTGCCAGCAGTTACTTGGAAACAGGAGACACCGGGGAGCTGTTTTTT. Translation: CASSYLETGDTGELFF.

The V and J genes are TRBV6-5 and TRBJ2-3; D ambiguous. The CDR3 extends over 14 amino acids. Germline assignment: CDR1 MNHEY and CDR2 SVGAGI. Trimming took 5 bases from V and 3 from J, leaving 12 bases between them. The CDR3 region has the DNA TGTGCCAGCAGTCCCAGCGTAGGGACAGATACGCAGTATTTT. This translates into CASSPSVGTDTQYF.